This T cell receptor (beta chain) was identified in a study of CD8+CD57+ T cells in acquired aplastic anemia. Study as a whole: 3.2 ug was the average amount of DNA from sorted CD4+ and CD8+ cells. Whole-study results and caveats: Levels of CD8+ Simpson's diversity were not significantly distinct in patients versus controls.

TCR beta VDJ and CDR3 profiles were obtained from a genomic DNA template. In TCRdb, the reads were re-called with MiXCR into one record per CDR3 protein. The table shows approximately 220,000 distinct CDR3 sequences, with around half occurring only once. Sequencing was done on patients that had shown CD8+CD57+ cell expansion by flow cytometry. All patients had severe acquired aplastic anemia. V lost 2 bases to trimming and J lost 5 bases, with 9 bases between them. The length of the CDR3 is 13 residues. Germline V lookup: CDR1 MNHEY, CDR2 SVGAGI. This clonotype was seen only a few times. Its antigen remains unknown.

This receptor was taken from a human donor with aplastic anemia. Input material: sorted CD4+, CD8+, or CD8+CD57+ T cells (not recorded which) from PBMCs. The rearrangement links TRBV6-5 to TRBJ2-5; D unclear. The CDR3 is CASSYIRRETQYF. CDR3 sequence (DNA): TGTGCCAGCAGTTACATAAGAAGGGAGACCCAGTACTTC.